Following are 29 T cell receptor beta chains from one sample sequenced in a study of response to subunit inactivated influenza vaccine. TCRdb re-called the RT-PCR reads through MiXCR, storing one row per CDR3 protein. The sample includes about 190,000 distinct CDR3 sequences, around 14% seen only once; the top ten take about 26%. The sample in question was CD8+ T cells sorted from PBMCs, obtained more than 4 days after vaccination. All receptors come from a middle-aged man who received an inactivated influenza vaccine.

Only a few counts were recorded for this clonotype. The rearrangement links TRBV7-2 to TRBJ2-7; perhaps TRBD2 as D (6 bases). Germline assignment: CDR1 SGHTA and CDR2 FQGNSA. The CDR3 runs 14 residues. The germline V and J ends were trimmed by 5 bases and 7 bases, with 18 bases remaining between them. The CDR3 nucleotides are TGTGCCAGCAGCCAGATGGGACTTAGCTTGGAGCAGTACTTC. It codes for CASSQMGLSLEQYF.

This clonotype appeared a few times. This sequence joins TRBV7-6 and TRBJ2-5, with 7 bases matching TRBD2. Germline V gene data show CDR1 as SGHVS and CDR2 as FNYEAQ. CDR3 length equals 16 residues. Trimming removed 2 bases from V and 0 bases from J; junction bases left unmatched: 6. CDR3: CASSLTPSGYQETQYF. CDR3 nucleotides: TGTGCCAGCAGCTTAACGCCTAGCGGTTACCAAGAGACCCAGTACTTC.

This clonotype was counted between two and nine times. The chain employs TRBV5-6 and TRBJ2-1; 8 bases are a match to TRBD1. The V and J ends lost 3 bases and 6 bases, in that order; junction bases with no gene match: 2. The CDR3 extends over 13 amino acids. Germline V lookup: CDR1 SGHDT, CDR2 YYEEEE. CDR3 region: CASSWTGPNEQFF. The CDR3 coding sequence is TGTGCCAGCAGCTGGACAGGGCCCAATGAGCAGTTCTTC. Drawing the rest from reference TRBV5-6 and TRBJ2-1, the complete variable domain is DAGVTQSPTHLIKTRGQQVTLRCSPKSGHDTVSWYQQALGQGPQFIFQYYEEEERQRGNFPDRFSGHQFPNYSSELNVNALLLGDSALYLCASSWTGPNEQFFGPGTRLTVL.

This chain uses TRBV6-5 with TRBJ2-4, with D possibly being TRBD1 (6 bases). In germline, CDR1 is MNHEY, CDR2 SVGAGI. The V and J ends lost 1 base and 8 bases respectively, with 12 bases between them. This CDR3 region has 14 residues. The CDR3 loop is CASSYWGRGDIQYF. The CDR3 nucleotides read TGTGCCAGCAGTTACTGGGGCAGGGGTGACATTCAGTACTTC.

This clonotype was observed a handful of times. The genes are TRBV15 and TRBJ2-1; D remains ambiguous. The CDR3 extends over 17 amino acids. Germline assignment: CDR1 LNHNV and CDR2 YYDKDF (reference sequence). Trimming shortened V by 2 bases and J by 2 bases, and 16 bases separated the two germline ends. The chain's CDR3 is CATSRSLQSGPYNEQFF. For the CDR3, the DNA is TGTGCCACCAGCAGATCCCTACAGTCGGGCCCCTACAATGAGCAGTTCTTC. Using reference TRBV15 and TRBJ2-1 for the parts outside the CDR3, the full variable domain is DAMVIQNPRYQVTQFGKPVTLSCSQTLNHNVMYWYQQKSSQAPKLLFHYYDKDFNNEADTPDNFQSRRPNTSFCFLDIRSPGLGDTAMYLCATSRSLQSGPYNEQFFGPGTRLTVL.

By frequency in the sample, this clonotype is medium-sized. The chain carries TRBV27 and TRBJ2-2; possible D gene TRBD1, 6 bases. Germline CDR1 is MNHEY and CDR2 is SMNVEV (reference sequence). The CDR3 runs 13 residues. V was pared by 6 bases and J by 5 bases, with 10 bases between. As DNA, the CDR3 is TGTGCCAGCAGCTTCGACAGGACCGGGGAGCTGTTTTTT. Translated, it gives CASSFDRTGELFF.

This clonotype occurred many times. V gene TRBV12-3 or TRBV12-4 combines with J gene TRBJ2-1; TRBD2 is a possible D gene (5 bases). Trimming stripped 6 bases from V and 6 bases from J, with 12 bases between. The CDR3 spans 13 residues. CDR3 amino acids: CASSLGDINEQFF. Here the CDR3 DNA reads TGTGCCAGCAGCCTCGGGGATATCAATGAGCAGTTCTTC.

The V gene is TRBV20-1, the J gene TRBJ2-1; 9 nucleotides line up with TRBD2. The CDR3 is 15 residues long. V lost 3 bases and J lost 8; bases outside the gene matches: 11. Germline V lookup: CDR1 DFQATT, CDR2 SNEGSKA (reference sequence). The CDR3 DNA reads as TGCAGTGCTAGGGGTCTGGTTCTAGCGGGGCATGAGCAGTTCTTC. It is translated as CSARGLVLAGHEQFF.

This clonotype was observed a handful of times. J is TRBJ2-1 and V is TRBV24-1, with 10 bases matching TRBD2. J lost 6 bases, V lost 4 bases, and 8 bases had no gene match. Germline V gives CDR1 KGHDR, CDR2 SFDVKD. CDR3 length: 16 residues. The CDR3, as DNA: TGTGCCACCAGTGACCGAACTAGCGGGACCATCAATGAGCAGTTCTTC. It specifies CATSDRTSGTINEQFF.

This clonotype was detected ten times or more. The chain couples TRBV29-1 to TRBJ2-3, with unresolved D. CDR3 size: 15 residues. V was pared by 0 bases and J by 1 base, with 11 bases between. Germline CDR1 SQVTM, CDR2 ANQGSEA. CDR3 amino acids: CSVEEGKDGTDTQYF. As DNA, the CDR3 is TGCAGCGTTGAAGAAGGAAAGGACGGCACAGATACGCAGTATTTT.

V usage is TRBV24-1 and J usage is TRBJ2-3; weak D call: TRBD1 (6 bases). Germline values: CDR1 KGHDR, CDR2 SFDVKD. CDR3 length: 14 residues. Deletions cut 1 base from V and 4 bases from J, with 8 bases between. The CDR3 nucleotides are TGTGCCACCAGTGATTTCAGGGGATCAGATACGCAGTATTTT. Its protein product is CATSDFRGSDTQYF.

This clonotype was counted only a few times. V gene TRBV14 combines with J gene TRBJ2-1; no firm D call. Germline values: CDR1 SGHDN, CDR2 FVKESK. V lost 2 bases and J lost 9, with 20 bases in between. The CDR3 consists of 16 residues. DNA of the CDR3: TGTGCCAGCAGCCAAATAAGTAGTTCCTGGCTGGCTGAGCAGTTCTTC. Amino acid sequence: CASSQISSSWLAEQFF.

This clonotype was counted between two and nine times. V is TRBV5-6 and J is TRBJ2-5; 7 bases map to TRBD1. This CDR3 has 13 amino acids. V dropped 6 bases and J dropped 2; count of bases not matched to a gene: 4. Germline CDR1 reads SGHDT; CDR2 reads YYEEEE. The CDR3 DNA reads as TGTGCCAGCACCCCGACAGGGCAAGAGACCCAGTACTTC. Its protein product is CASTPTGQETQYF.

This clonotype has a handful of counts. The genes are TRBV6-5 and TRBJ2-1, with 13 nucleotides matching TRBD2. The CDR3 spans 16 residues. The V segment lost 0 bases and the J segment 6 bases; nucleotides outside the gene matches: 2. Germline CDR1 reads MNHEY; CDR2 reads SVGAGI. This CDR3 is CASSYSGLAGSNEQFF. The CDR3 DNA sequence: TGTGCCAGCAGTTACTCGGGACTAGCGGGGTCCAATGAGCAGTTCTTC.

V usage is TRBV2 and J usage is TRBJ2-7, with unresolved D. In germline, CDR1 is SNHLY, CDR2 FYNNEI. The V end was cut by 7 bases, the J end by 2 bases, with 18 bases between. This CDR3 contains 15 residues. CDR3 bases: TGTGCCAGCAATCCATTGCAGTTGGCAACCTACGAGCAGTACTTC. This encodes CASNPLQLATYEQYF.

The gene calls are TRBV9 and TRBJ2-7; D call uncertain. This CDR3 has 15 residues. V gave up 0 bases and J gave up 4 bases, with 14 bases separating them. Germline lookup yields CDR1 SGDLS and CDR2 YYNGEE. The CDR3 DNA reads as TGTGCCAGCAGCGTAGGTTCGGGCGGTAGTTACGAGCAGTACTTC. Translated, it gives CASSVGSGGSYEQYF.

The J gene is TRBJ1-1, the V gene TRBV5-8; maybe TRBD1 (6 bases). The V gene's germline CDR1 is SGHTS and CDR2 YDEGEE. The germline V and J ends were trimmed by 2 bases and 0 bases, with 8 bases remaining between them. CDR3 length: 14 residues. The CDR3 sequence: CASSFQGMNTEAFF. CDR3 bases: TGTGCCAGCAGCTTCCAGGGGATGAACACTGAAGCTTTCTTT. The full variable domain, completed using reference TRBV5-8 and TRBJ1-1, is EAGVTQSPTHLIKTRGQQATLRCSPISGHTSVYWYQQALGLGLQFLLWYDEGEERNRGNFPPRFSGRQFPNYSSELNVNALELEDSALYLCASSFQGMNTEAFFGQGTRLTVV.

This clonotype was picked up one time. The chain recombines TRBV29-1 with TRBJ1-1, with D uncertain. V was cut by 4 bases and J by 6 bases, with 15 bases left in between. Germline V gene lookup returns CDR1 SQVTM and CDR2 ANQGSEA. The CDR3 covers 13 residues. The CDR3, as DNA: TGCAGCGTTGGAAAGGGCCCTCTGGCTGAAGCTTTCTTT. Its translation is CSVGKGPLAEAFF.

The chain is built from TRBV12-3 or TRBV12-4 and TRBJ2-1; D is unclear. The CDR3 contains 16 residues. V was shortened by 1 base and J by 5 bases, with 15 bases between the two germline ends. The DNA of the CDR3 is TGTGCCAGCAGTTTAGAAGGCCGCGCAGGAAACAATGAGCAGTTCTTC. Amino acid sequence: CASSLEGRAGNNEQFF.

This chain links TRBV20-1 with TRBJ2-6; no definite D call. Germline CDR1 reads DFQATT; CDR2 reads SNEGSKA (reference sequence). V was cut by 0 bases and J by 2 bases, with 11 bases left in between. The CDR3 is 16 residues long. The CDR3, as DNA: TGCAGTGCTAGAGATGGCGCACCGGCTGGGGCCAACGTCCTGACTTTC. Residues: CSARDGAPAGANVLTF.

This sequence joins TRBV27 and TRBJ2-1; 14 bases align to TRBD2. Germline assignment: CDR1 MNHEY and CDR2 SMNVEV (reference sequence). The V gene end was trimmed by 4 bases and the J gene end by 7 bases; junction bases not matched to a gene: 3. The CDR3 length is 15 residues. CDR3 sequence: CASSWGTSGRNEQFF. In DNA, the CDR3 is TGTGCCAGCAGTTGGGGGACTAGCGGGAGAAATGAGCAGTTCTTC.

In this sample, this clonotype turned up a few times. This sequence joins TRBV12-3 or TRBV12-4 and TRBJ2-3; 10 bases match TRBD2. This CDR3 has 16 amino acids. Unmatched junction bases numbered 7, after V lost 6 bases and J lost 1 base. This CDR3 is CASSKAGTSGTDTQYF. CDR3 nucleotides: TGTGCCAGCAGCAAGGCCGGGACTAGCGGCACAGATACGCAGTATTTT.

This clonotype was found a few times. The chain uses TRBV7-2 and TRBJ2-5; no clear D gene. CDR1 SGHTA and CDR2 FQGNSA come from the germline V gene. Trimming shortened V by 4 bases and J by 5 bases, and 8 bases separated the two germline ends. The CDR3 sequence is 12 residues long. In nucleotides, the CDR3 is TGTGCCAGCAGCTACGGCTCGGAGACCCAGTACTTC. Protein: CASSYGSETQYF.

This clonotype was detected a few times. This chain links TRBV7-3 with TRBJ2-1, with 9 bases fitting TRBD2. Germline V gene sequence: CDR1 SGHTA, CDR2 FQGTGA. Trimming removed 4 bases from V and 2 bases from J; junction bases left unmatched: 9. The CDR3 sequence is 17 residues long. As DNA, the CDR3 is TGTGCCAGCAGCTCAGGGACTAGCCGCACGGCCTACAATGAGCAGTTCTTC. Its protein is CASSSGTSRTAYNEQFF.

This clonotype was seen only a few times. V gene TRBV28 combines with J gene TRBJ2-7; TRBD1 aligns across 7 bases. J gave up 2 bases and V 7 bases, and 5 bases lay outside the gene matches. In germline, CDR1 is MDHEN, CDR2 SYDVKM. The CDR3 has 13 amino acids. This chain's CDR3 is CASTGQAAYEQYF. For the CDR3, the DNA is TGTGCCAGCACCGGACAGGCCGCCTACGAGCAGTACTTC.

This clonotype came up a few times. The rearrangement joins TRBV7-8 to TRBJ2-3, with D possibly being TRBD2 (6 bases). CDR1 is SGHVS, CDR2 FQNEAQ, per germline. This CDR3 is 15 amino acids long. The V gene lost 4 bases and the J gene lost 2 bases, with 13 bases spanning the gap. CDR3 sequence reads: CASSWGVGPTDTQYF. The DNA for the CDR3 is TGTGCCAGCAGCTGGGGGGTGGGGCCCACAGATACGCAGTATTTT.

This chain links TRBV7-3 with TRBJ2-3; weak D call: TRBD1 (5 bases). Germline assignment: CDR1 SGHTA and CDR2 FQGTGA. The length of the CDR3 is 15 residues. The V end lost 0 bases, the J end lost 1 base, and 8 bases lay between the germline ends. Written as DNA, the CDR3 is TGTGCCAGCAGCTTAACAGGGGCGGGCACAGATACGCAGTATTTT. It encodes CASSLTGAGTDTQYF.

The rearrangement uses TRBV12-3 or TRBV12-4 and TRBJ1-4, with D possibly being TRBD1 (6 bases). V dropped 0 bases and J dropped 8 bases, with 19 bases sitting between them. The CDR3 has 17 amino acids. The CDR3 coding sequence is TGTGCCAGCAGTTTAGCTCCGGGACACCTAAACGGGGAAAAACTGTTTTTT. It encodes CASSLAPGHLNGEKLFF.

This clonotype was picked up many times. This chain joins TRBV7-9 and TRBJ2-7; TRBD1 agrees at 12 bases. This CDR3 contains 15 residues. Germline CDR1 is SEHNR and CDR2 is FQNEAQ (reference sequence). With V trimmed by 1 base and J by 6 bases, 4 bases remained unmatched. The CDR3 protein is CASSLGDRGLREQYF. The CDR3 coding sequence is TGTGCCAGCAGCTTAGGGGACAGGGGGCTTCGCGAGCAGTACTTC.